This TCR beta chain was profiled in a study of CD8+ T cells in alopecia areata (dated by TCRdb to the late 2010s). In terms of the full investigation: Treated patients were enrolled in an open-label pilot trial of oral tofacitinib at 5 to 10 mg twice daily for moderate-to-severe alopecia areata. Scalp clonality was compared across normal scalp (n=4), patchy alopecia areata scalp (n=8), and alopecia totalis/universalis scalp (n=8). Biopsies were taken from tofacitinib-treated patients at baseline and at 4 and 24 weeks of treatment, and a later scalp biopsy was taken in several of the tofacitinib-treated patients. immunoSEQ multiplex PCR using 35 Vbeta forward primers and 13 Jbeta reverse primers was used to amplify TCRbeta CDR3 regions. Patients received tofacitinib for 6 to 18 months and were then followed off drug for 6 months to check for delayed response and recurrence. On the human side, TCRbeta sequencing was run on scalp tissue and on sorted CD4+ and CD8+ peripheral blood T cells from healthy controls and from alopecia areata patients with either patchy or totalis/universalis disease. To study T cell clonal expansion in alopecia areata, the researchers applied high-throughput TCRbeta sequencing to both the C3H/HeJ mouse model and human patients. The RNA source kit depended on sample type: the PAXgene miRNA kit for fixed scalp, the miRNeasy kit for PBMCs, and the RNeasy kit for mouse skin.

Library preparation was by the immunoSEQ multiplex PCR assay. To provide template for TCR sequencing, every sample had RNA extracted and reverse transcribed into cDNA. First-strand cDNA was synthesized using SuperScript III with a 2:1 mix of oligo-dT and random hexamers. A synthetic immune receptor repertoire was used to assess amplification bias, and residual bias was removed computationally. On the study's bioinformatics: Raw reads were preprocessed for error removal, and CDR3 was defined according to IMGT conventions as running from the conserved cysteine to phenylalanine. Clonality was computed by normalizing Shannon entropy by log2 of the number of productive unique TCRs and subtracting the result from 1. Whether scalp clones were CD4 or CD8 was inferred by matching scalp TCRbeta sequences against CD4 and CD8 repertoires sorted from blood. The clones in this table, taken by TCRdb from immuneACCESS, are in-frame only. Not every clone is retained; where verified, under half of the shortfall comes from an unresolved V gene, and the cause of the rest is unknown. V and J calls and clone size are given by that table; D and trimming were obtained from the DNA. This sample holds under 300,000 clones; under 70% were observed only once. Around 1.2% of the sample belongs to the ten largest clones.

Reading the label with the study, this specimen's time point is: baseline before oral tofacitinib. From alopecia areata patients, peripheral blood was collected along with lesional scalp punch biopsies. After PBMCs were isolated by density centrifugation and stained for CD3, CD4 and CD8, a FACSAria was used to sort CD4+ and CD8+ T cells. Overall study results and their limits: Shared TCR sequences between patients were less evident than in mice, which may be partly attributable to HLA diversity in the patient population. Higher clonality and more expanded CD8+ clones were observed in lesional scalp than in normal scalp, particularly in alopecia totalis/universalis, a finding suggestive of antigenic drive. Resident alphabeta T cells in normal human skin are also sequenced, complicating scalp TCR repertoire analysis, unlike mouse skin dominated by gammadelta T cells.

A word on this clone: Its recognized antigen is unknown. Base qualities are not provided; no much larger clone lies one nucleotide away.

The source of this sequence is a human donor with alopecia areata. The source was CD4+ T cells sorted from blood, collected at week 0.

The encoded CDR3 is CASSQDNVLETQYF. In nucleotide form, the sequence is TGCGCCAGCAGCCAAGATAACGTCTTAGAGACCCAGTACTTC. The rearrangement joined TRBV4-1 to TRBJ2-5; the D gene assignment is ambiguous. V loses 0 bases of germline sequence and J loses 4 bases, and the interval between the two ends is 9 bases. The CDR3 holds 14 amino acids from the cysteine to the phenylalanine. CDR3 DNA only is kept here, 42 bases in frame from base 1. In the germline V gene, CDR1 corresponds to MGHRA and CDR2 to YSYEKL.